Following are 3 T cell receptor beta chains from one sample sequenced in a study of blood T cell repertoires in COVID-19. Profiling relied on immunoSEQ multiplex PCR, and the TCRdb table lists in-frame clones only, not all of them. Among about 350,000 clones listed, 88% were seen once. The material sequenced was peripheral blood. The receptors come from a woman between 65 and 79 years old with COVID-19, enrolled during active disease.

The chain uses TRBV7-3 and TRBJ1-1; TRBD1 is a possible D gene (5 bases). The CDR3 extends over 15 amino acids. Germline V gene sequence: CDR1 SGHTA, CDR2 FQGTGA. V lost 5 bases and J 1 base, leaving 14 bases between the germline ends. The CDR3 DNA reads TGTGCCAGCAGCCGCCAGGGCGGAACGAACACTGAAGCTTTCTTT. It specifies CASSRQGGTNTEAFF.

The V call is TRBV9, the J call TRBJ1-3; tentative D call: TRBD1 (6 bases). There are 17 residues in the CDR3. V lost 0 bases to trimming and J lost 0 bases, with 13 bases between them. Germline V CDR1 and CDR2: SGDLS, YYNGEE. CDR3: CASSVGQVMNSGNTIYF. Written as DNA, the CDR3 is TGTGCCAGCAGCGTAGGACAGGTGATGAACTCTGGAAACACCATATATTTT.

This clone was seen only a few times. The rearrangement links TRBV7-2 to TRBJ1-2; the match to TRBD1 covers 7 bases. Trimming cost V 1 base and J 5 bases; bases outside gene matches: 7. The CDR3 contains 15 residues. Germline CDR1 is SGHTA and CDR2 is FQGNSA. For the CDR3, the DNA is TGTGCCAGCAGCTTAGGGACAGGTCGGGATTATGGCTACACCTTC. It is translated as CASSLGTGRDYGYTF.